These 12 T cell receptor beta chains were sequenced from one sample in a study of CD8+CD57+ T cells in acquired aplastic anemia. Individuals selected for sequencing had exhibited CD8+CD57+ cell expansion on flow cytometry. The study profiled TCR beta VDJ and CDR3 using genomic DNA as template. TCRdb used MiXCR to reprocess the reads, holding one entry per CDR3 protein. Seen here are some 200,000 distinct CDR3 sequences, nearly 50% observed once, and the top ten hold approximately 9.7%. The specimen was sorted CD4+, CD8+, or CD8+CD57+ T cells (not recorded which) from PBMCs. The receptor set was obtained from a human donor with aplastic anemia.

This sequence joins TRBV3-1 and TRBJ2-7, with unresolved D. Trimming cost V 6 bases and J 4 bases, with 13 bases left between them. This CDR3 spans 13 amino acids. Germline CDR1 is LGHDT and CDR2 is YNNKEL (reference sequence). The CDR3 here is CASSFLGVYEQYF. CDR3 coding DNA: TGTGCCAGCAGTTTCCTTGGGGTATACGAGCAGTACTTC.

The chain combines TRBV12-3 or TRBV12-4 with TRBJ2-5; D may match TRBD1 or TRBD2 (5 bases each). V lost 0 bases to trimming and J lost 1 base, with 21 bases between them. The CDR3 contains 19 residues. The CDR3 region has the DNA TGTGCCAGCAGTTTAGCGCGATCGGGGCGGCTCCGCCTCCAAGAGACCCAGTACTTC. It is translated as CASSLARSGRLRLQETQYF.

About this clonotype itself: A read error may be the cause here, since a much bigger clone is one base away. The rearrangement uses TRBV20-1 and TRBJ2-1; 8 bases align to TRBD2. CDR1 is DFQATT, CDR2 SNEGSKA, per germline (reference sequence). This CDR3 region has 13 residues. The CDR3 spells CSASGYSGTGQLF. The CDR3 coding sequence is TGCAGTGCTAGTGGGTATAGCGGGACGGGTCAGCTCTTC.

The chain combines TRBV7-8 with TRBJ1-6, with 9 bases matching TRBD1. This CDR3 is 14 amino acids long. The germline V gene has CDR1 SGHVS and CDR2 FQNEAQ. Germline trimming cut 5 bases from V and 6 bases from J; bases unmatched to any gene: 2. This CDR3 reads CASSTDRGNSPLHF. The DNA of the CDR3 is TGTGCCAGCAGCACGGACAGGGGTAATTCACCCCTCCACTTT.

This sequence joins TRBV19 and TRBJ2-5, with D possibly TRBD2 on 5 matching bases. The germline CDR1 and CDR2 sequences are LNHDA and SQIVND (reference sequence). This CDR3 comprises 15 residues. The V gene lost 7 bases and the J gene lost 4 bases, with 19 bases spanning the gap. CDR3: CASTSALGEGETQYF. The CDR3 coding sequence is TGTGCCAGTACGTCGGCTCTGGGCGAGGGAGAGACCCAGTACTTC.

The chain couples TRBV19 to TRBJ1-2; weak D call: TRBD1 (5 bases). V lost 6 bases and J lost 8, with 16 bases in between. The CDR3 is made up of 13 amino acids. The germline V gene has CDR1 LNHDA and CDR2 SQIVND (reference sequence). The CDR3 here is CASRGTILSGYTF. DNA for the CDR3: TGTGCCAGTAGAGGGACGATCCTCTCGGGCTACACCTTC.

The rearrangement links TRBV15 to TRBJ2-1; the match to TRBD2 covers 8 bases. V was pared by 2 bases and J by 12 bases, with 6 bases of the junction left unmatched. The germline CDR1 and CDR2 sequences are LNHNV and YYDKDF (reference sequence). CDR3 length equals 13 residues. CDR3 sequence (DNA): TGTGCCACCAGCAGATCGAGCGGGAGCTGGCAGTTCTTC. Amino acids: CATSRSSGSWQFF.

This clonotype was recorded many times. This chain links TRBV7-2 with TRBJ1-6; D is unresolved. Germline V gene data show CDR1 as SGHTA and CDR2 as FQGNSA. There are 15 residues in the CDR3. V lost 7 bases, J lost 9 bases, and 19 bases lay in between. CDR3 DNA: TGTGCCAGCACCTCCTACCGACGGCCGGGTTCACCCCTCCACTTT. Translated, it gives CASTSYRRPGSPLHF.

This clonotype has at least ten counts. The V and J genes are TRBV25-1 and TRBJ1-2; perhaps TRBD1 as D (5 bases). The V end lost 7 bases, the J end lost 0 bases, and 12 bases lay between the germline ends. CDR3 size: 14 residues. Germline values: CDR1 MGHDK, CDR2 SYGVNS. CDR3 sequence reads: CASTGAGSNYGYTF. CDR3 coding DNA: TGTGCCAGCACCGGAGCAGGGTCTAACTATGGCTACACCTTC.

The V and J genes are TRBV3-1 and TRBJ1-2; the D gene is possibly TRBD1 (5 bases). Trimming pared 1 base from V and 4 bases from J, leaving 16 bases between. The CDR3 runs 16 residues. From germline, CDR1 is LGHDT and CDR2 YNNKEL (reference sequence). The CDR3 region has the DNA TGTGCCAGCAGCCAAGGGGGGGGGTGGACTCCCTATGGCTACACCTTC. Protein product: CASSQGGGWTPYGYTF.

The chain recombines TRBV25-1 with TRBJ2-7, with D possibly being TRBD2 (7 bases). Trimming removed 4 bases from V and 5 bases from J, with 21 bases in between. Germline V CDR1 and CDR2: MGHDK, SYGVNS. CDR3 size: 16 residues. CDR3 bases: TGTGCCAGCAGTGCTCGCAAGGGGGAGGGCCCTCACGAGCAGTACTTC. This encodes CASSARKGEGPHEQYF.

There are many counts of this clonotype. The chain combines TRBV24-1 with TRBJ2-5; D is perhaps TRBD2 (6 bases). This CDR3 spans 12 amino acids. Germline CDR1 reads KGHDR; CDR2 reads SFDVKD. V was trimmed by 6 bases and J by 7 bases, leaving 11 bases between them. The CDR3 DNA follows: TGTGCCACCAGTTCAGCGGGTCGGACCCAGTACTTC. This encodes CATSSAGRTQYF.